The 17 T cell receptor beta chains given below trace back to one sample, sequenced in a study of blood T cell repertoires in COVID-19. Only in-frame clones appear in the TCRdb table, and some are missing; sequencing was by immunoSEQ multiplex PCR. The table records roughly 84,000 clones, about four fifths of them present only once. Sample: peripheral blood. The receptors were gathered from a woman aged 35 to 49 with active or convalescent COVID-19.

The chain links TRBV6-5 to TRBJ2-1, with a tentative D call TRBD1 (6 bases). Trimming pared 6 bases from V and 11 bases from J, leaving 14 bases between. The germline V gene has CDR1 MNHEY and CDR2 SVGAGI. The CDR3 is 12 residues long. CDR3 in amino acids: CASRGADRQQFF. In nucleotides, the CDR3 is TGTGCCAGCAGGGGGGCCGATCGCCAGCAGTTCTTC.

The chain employs TRBV7-9 and TRBJ1-4, with TRBD1 as a possible D gene (5 bases). Germline assignment: CDR1 SEHNR and CDR2 FQNEAQ (reference sequence). V was trimmed by 0 bases and J by 5 bases, leaving 10 bases between them. The length of the CDR3 is 15 residues. The CDR3, as DNA: TGTGCCAGCAGCTTAGCGCGGGGGGAGAATGAAAAACTGTTTTTT. This sequence encodes CASSLARGENEKLFF.

This clone occurred a few times. V usage is TRBV18 and J usage is TRBJ1-4; the match to TRBD1 covers 7 bases. Germline V CDR1 and CDR2: KGHSH, LQKENI. The trim removed 4 bases at V and 3 bases at J, leaving 2 bases unmatched. The CDR3 length is 14 residues. In nucleotides, the CDR3 is TGTGCCAGCTCACAGGGGGCGTCTAATGAAAAACTGTTTTTT. Encoded protein: CASSQGASNEKLFF.

V and J are TRBV5-1 and TRBJ2-7; D is ambiguous. This CDR3 has 13 amino acids. The V and J ends lost 4 bases and 4 bases respectively, with 12 bases between them. Germline-derived CDR1 and CDR2 are SGHRS and YFSETQ. CDR3 residues: CASSPPSRYEQYF. CDR3 bases: TGCGCCAGCAGCCCCCCATCCCGGTACGAGCAGTACTTC.

CDR3 coding DNA: TGTGCCAGCTCACCGGTTGACAACTACAATGAGCAGTTCTTC. Translated: CASSPVDNYNEQFF. The genes are TRBV18 and TRBJ2-1; D gene unclear. CDR1 and CDR2 from the germline V gene are KGHSH and LQKENI. This CDR3 is 14 amino acids long. Trimming removed 3 bases at V and 3 bases at J, with 9 bases between.

V usage is TRBV10-1 and J usage is TRBJ1-5, with 9 nucleotides matching TRBD1. V lost 6 bases and J lost 7; bases outside the gene matches: 7. Germline lookup yields CDR1 WNHNN and CDR2 SYGVQD (reference sequence). The CDR3 sequence is 14 residues long. DNA of the CDR3: TGCGCCAGCAGCCAGGGACAGGGATGGCAGCCCCAGCATTTT. It codes for CASSQGQGWQPQHF.

This clone was recorded a few times. The chain uses TRBV2 and TRBJ1-5, with 7 bases matching TRBD1. V lost 6 bases, J lost 5 bases, and 10 bases stayed unmatched. The germline CDR1 and CDR2 sequences are SNHLY and FYNNEI. The CDR3 contains 15 residues. CDR3 protein: CASSKDRETYQPQHF. The CDR3 nucleotides are TGTGCCAGCAGCAAAGACAGGGAGACATATCAGCCCCAGCATTTT.

The chain recombines TRBV18 with TRBJ2-2; TRBD1 is a possible D gene (6 bases). V lost 3 bases to trimming and J lost 0 bases, with 17 bases between them. The germline gives CDR1 KGHSH, CDR2 LQKENI. The CDR3 totals 18 residues. CDR3 nucleotides: TGTGCCAGCTCACCCAAAGCCCAGGGGACCGCGAACACCGGGGAGCTGTTTTTT. Translating gives CASSPKAQGTANTGELFF.

J is TRBJ2-3 and V is TRBV6-5; the match to TRBD2 covers 7 bases. J lost 4 bases, V lost 1 base, and 5 bases had no gene match. This CDR3 contains 15 residues. In germline, CDR1 is MNHEY, CDR2 SVGAGI. The CDR3 loop is CASSYWGGRPDTQYF. In DNA form, the CDR3 reads TGTGCCAGCAGTTACTGGGGGGGGAGGCCAGATACGCAGTATTTT.

This clone appeared once. The V call is TRBV5-6, the J call TRBJ2-3; 8 bases are shared with TRBD1. Germline CDR1 reads SGHDT; CDR2 reads YYEEEE. The CDR3 runs 18 residues. V lost 0 bases, J lost 0 bases, and 9 bases stayed unmatched. CDR3 in DNA: TGTGCCAGCAGCTTGGGGACATCAACAGGGGGAAGCACAGATACGCAGTATTTT. Protein: CASSLGTSTGGSTDTQYF. Together with reference TRBV5-6 and TRBJ2-3, the CDR3 gives the full variable domain: DAGVTQSPTHLIKTRGQQVTLRCSPKSGHDTVSWYQQALGQGPQFIFQYYEEEERQRGNFPDRFSGHQFPNYSSELNVNALLLGDSALYLCASSLGTSTGGSTDTQYFGPGTRLTVL.

This clone was detected only once. The rearrangement links TRBV27 to TRBJ2-1; 9 bases fit TRBD1. The trim removed 7 bases at V and 3 bases at J, leaving 19 bases unmatched. The germline gives CDR1 MNHEY, CDR2 SMNVEV (reference sequence). The CDR3 covers 19 residues. CDR3 coding DNA: TGTGCCAGCAAAGCCCCCTCTTCCAGGACAGGGGATTTCTACAATGAGCAGTTCTTC. It codes for CASKAPSSRTGDFYNEQFF.

The chain is built from TRBV27 and TRBJ1-4; no clear D. The CDR3 covers 18 residues. The germline V gene encodes CDR1 MNHEY and CDR2 SMNVEV (reference sequence). The V and J ends lost 3 bases and 0 bases respectively, with 17 bases between them. CDR3 loop: CASSLRAPEYATNEKLFF. CDR3 coding DNA: TGTGCCAGCAGTTTGCGAGCACCCGAATACGCAACTAATGAAAAACTGTTTTTT. The whole variable domain, filled in from reference TRBV27 and TRBJ1-4, reads EAQVTQNPRYLITVTGKKLTVTCSQNMNHEYMSWYRQDPGLGLRQIYYSMNVEVTDKGDVPEGYKVSRKEKRNFPLILESPSPNQTSLYFCASSLRAPEYATNEKLFFGSGTQLSVL.

This chain connects TRBV7-9 to TRBJ1-6; the D gene is possibly TRBD1 (5 bases). The V gene lost 5 bases and the J gene lost 9 bases, with 14 bases spanning the gap. This CDR3 has 14 residues. CDR1 and CDR2 (germline): SEHNR, FQNEAQ (reference sequence). This CDR3 is CASSARDGGSPLHF. DNA of the CDR3: TGTGCCAGCAGCGCGCGGGACGGTGGTTCACCCCTCCACTTT.

The chain combines TRBV5-1 with TRBJ2-5; D not resolved. The CDR3 runs to 13 residues. Trimming removed 4 bases from V and 4 bases from J, with 11 bases in between. Per germline, CDR1 SGHRS and CDR2 YFSETQ. CDR3 residues: CASSTPRRETQYF. The CDR3 DNA reads as TGCGCCAGCAGCACCCCAAGGAGAGAGACCCAGTACTTC. Based on the CDR3 plus reference TRBV5-1 and TRBJ2-5, the full variable domain is KAGVTQTPRYLIKTRGQQVTLSCSPISGHRSVSWYQQTPGQGLQFLFEYFSETQRNKGNFPGRFSGRQFSNSRSEMNVSTLELGDSALYLCASSTPRRETQYFGPGTRLLVL.

The rearrangement uses TRBV28 and TRBJ1-2, with D maybe TRBD1 (5 bases). Trimming cost V 6 bases and J 7 bases, with 18 bases left between them. Germline V CDR1 and CDR2: MDHEN, SYDVKM. This CDR3 has 14 residues. The DNA of the CDR3 is TGTGCCAGCAGCCGGGGTTGGGACTTACTTGGCTACACCTTC. Protein: CASSRGWDLLGYTF.

This clone was found a few times. CDR3 protein: CASMASGGNEQFF. In DNA form, the CDR3 reads TGTGCCAGCATGGCTAGCGGGGGCAATGAGCAGTTCTTC. The rearrangement uses TRBV6-4 and TRBJ2-1; 10 nucleotides match TRBD2. This CDR3 spans 13 amino acids. Trimming took 7 bases from V and 6 from J; bases not matched to a gene: 3. Per the germline V gene, CDR1 is MRHNA and CDR2 is SNTAGT.

This rearrangement joins TRBV7-3 to TRBJ1-5; D is possibly TRBD1 (6 bases). Germline-derived CDR1 and CDR2 are SGHTA and FQGTGA. The CDR3 is made up of 13 amino acids. V lost 1 base to trimming and J lost 8 bases, with 9 bases between them. The CDR3 loop reads CASSLNQGKPQHF. As DNA, the CDR3 is TGTGCCAGCAGCTTAAACCAGGGGAAGCCCCAGCATTTT.